These 15 T cell receptor beta chains share one sample of origin, sequenced in a study of pediatric ulcerative colitis. Here immunoSEQ multiplex PCR was the method, and the copy in TCRdb shows in-frame clones only, minus some. The sample carries approximately 18,000 clones, roughly 69% recorded once. One to two pinch biopsies were taken from the rectum during colonoscopy. The sample consisted of gut tissue. Receptors originate from a boy aged 10-17 years with moderate ulcerative colitis.

The chain couples TRBV21-1 to TRBJ2-7; the table's D call, TRBD2, has no DNA check behind it. TRBV21-1 is tagged as a pseudogene. This CDR3 comprises 14 residues. Here the CDR3 DNA reads TGTGCCAGCACCGGAGGTCCACTTTCCTACGAGCAGTACTTC. Translation: CASTGGPLSYEQYF.

This chain connects TRBV5-1 to TRBJ2-7; possibly TRBD1 or TRBD2 for D (5 bases each). Trimming shortened V by 4 bases and J by 3 bases, and 17 bases separated the two germline ends. The CDR3 has 15 residues. Germline values: CDR1 SGHRS, CDR2 YFSETQ. This CDR3 is CASSRRDGHGYEQYF. The CDR3 DNA sequence: TGCGCCAGCAGCAGAAGGGACGGCCACGGCTACGAGCAGTACTTC.

The rearrangement links TRBV9 to TRBJ2-1; 7 nucleotides align to TRBD2. V lost 4 bases and J lost 4; bases outside the gene matches: 8. The CDR3 spans 15 residues. Per germline, CDR1 SGDLS and CDR2 YYNGEE. CDR3 protein: CASSPQAGPYNEQFF. The CDR3 nucleotides read TGTGCCAGCAGCCCTCAAGCGGGACCATACAATGAGCAGTTCTTC.

The chain has TRBV29-1 and TRBJ2-5, with 9 bases that match TRBD1. Trimming removed 4 bases from V and 2 bases from J; junction bases left unmatched: 8. In germline, CDR1 is SQVTM, CDR2 ANQGSEA. The CDR3 is 15 residues long. In DNA, the CDR3 is TGCAGCGTTGTCTTTACAGGGGGCAGGCAAGAGACCCAGTACTTC. It encodes CSVVFTGGRQETQYF. The variable domain in full, completed from reference TRBV29-1 and TRBJ2-5, reads SAVISQKPSRDICQRGTSLTIQCQVDSQVTMMFWYRQQPGQSLTLIATANQGSEATYESGFVIDKFPISRPNLTFSTLTVSNMSPEDSSIYLCSVVFTGGRQETQYFGPGTRLLVL.

The chain has TRBV20-1 and TRBJ1-5; D might be TRBD1 (5 bases). The length of the CDR3 is 11 residues. Germline-derived CDR1 and CDR2 are DFQATT and SNEGSKA (reference sequence). Trimming stripped 6 bases from V and 7 bases from J, with 10 bases between. The CDR3 DNA reads as TGCAGTGCGGGGCAACAGCAGCCCCAGCATTTT. Amino acids: CSAGQQQPQHF.

This chain connects TRBV7-6 to TRBJ2-2, with D unresolved. V was pared by 8 bases and J by 2 bases, with 6 bases between. The CDR3 is 12 residues long. CDR1 SGHVS and CDR2 FNYEAQ come from the germline V gene. The CDR3 nucleotides are TGTGCCAGCCACCGTAACACCGGGGAGCTGTTTTTT. Translating gives CASHRNTGELFF. The complete variable domain, with remaining parts taken from reference TRBV7-6 and TRBJ2-2, reads GAGVSQSPRYKVTKRGQDVALRCDPISGHVSLYWYRQALGQGPEFLTYFNYEAQQDKSGLPNDRFSAERPEGSISTLTIQRTEQRDSAMYRCASHRNTGELFFGEGSRLTVL.

The chain recombines TRBV7-8 with TRBJ2-5; TRBD1 is a possible D gene (5 bases). V lost 0 bases and J 1 base, leaving 21 bases between the germline ends. Per the germline V gene, CDR1 is SGHVS and CDR2 is FQNEAQ. The CDR3 runs 19 residues. The CDR3 sequence: CASSLASGQSTFSQETQYF. The CDR3, as DNA: TGTGCCAGCAGCTTAGCTAGTGGACAAAGTACCTTCAGCCAAGAGACCCAGTACTTC.

CDR3 bases: TGTGCCAGCAGTTATCAGGGAGGGGGTACAGATACGCAGTATTTT. It is translated as CASSYQGGGTDTQYF. The chain joins TRBV6-6 to TRBJ2-3; a weak D match, TRBD2 (7 bases). The germline V and J ends were trimmed by 3 bases and 3 bases, with 13 bases remaining between them. The CDR3 contains 15 residues. Germline V gives CDR1 MNHNY, CDR2 SVGAGI (reference sequence).

V and J are TRBV5-1 and TRBJ1-3, with TRBD1 as a possible D gene (5 bases). Trimming took off 0 bases at V and 2 bases at J, with 9 bases between the two ends. Germline values: CDR1 SGHRS, CDR2 YFSETQ. The CDR3 spans 15 residues. CDR3 in amino acids: CASSLGGPAGNTIYF. The CDR3 coding sequence is TGCGCCAGCAGCTTGGGGGGCCCAGCTGGAAACACCATATATTTT.

This clone has just one count. J is TRBJ1-2 and V is TRBV6-1; D is ambiguous. The CDR3 runs to 12 residues. Trimming removed 0 bases from V and 10 bases from J, with 9 bases in between. The germline CDR1 and CDR2 sequences are MNHNS and SASEGT. CDR3 sequence reads: CASSEALVYYTF. Here the CDR3 DNA reads TGTGCCAGCAGTGAAGCGTTGGTCTACTACACCTTC.

This chain uses TRBV19 with TRBJ2-1; 7 bases are a match to TRBD2. V shed 10 bases and J 9 bases; nucleotides not matched to a gene: 15. Germline CDR1 LNHDA, CDR2 SQIVND (reference sequence). The CDR3 consists of 14 residues. CDR3 coding DNA: TGTGCCACCGAAGCGGGGCACCAACGGGGTGAGCAGTTCTTC. Amino acids: CATEAGHQRGEQFF.

The V gene is TRBV29-1, the J gene TRBJ1-3, with TRBD1 matching over 8 bases. Per germline, CDR1 SQVTM and CDR2 ANQGSEA. Losses at the gene ends were 3 bases for V and 0 bases for J; bases not matched to a gene: 7. CDR3 size: 16 residues. The CDR3 sequence: CSVDAGTGGSGNTIYF. The CDR3 nucleotides read TGCAGCGTTGACGCGGGCACAGGGGGCTCTGGAAACACCATATATTTT.

This clone turned up a few times. The rearrangement uses TRBV19 and TRBJ2-7, with 8 nucleotides matching TRBD1. CDR3 length: 15 amino acids. Germline loops: CDR1 LNHDA, CDR2 SQIVND (reference sequence). The junction had 13 bases not matched to a gene; V was cut back by 5 bases and J by 7 bases. This chain's CDR3 is CASSALTGVVGEQYF. The CDR3, as DNA: TGTGCCAGTAGTGCCTTGACAGGGGTGGTGGGAGAGCAGTACTTC.

The rearrangement uses TRBV19 and TRBJ1-5; D is perhaps TRBD1 (5 bases). The CDR3 sequence is 15 residues long. The V gene's germline CDR1 is LNHDA and CDR2 SQIVND (reference sequence). V lost 5 bases to trimming and J lost 4 bases, with 15 bases between them. CDR3 DNA: TGTGCCAGTAGTCTGGGGGGACGGTCTAATCAGCCCCAGCATTTT. Its protein is CASSLGGRSNQPQHF.

The rearrangement uses TRBV30 and TRBJ1-3; 8 bases align to TRBD1. There are 13 residues in the CDR3. V lost 3 bases, J lost 2 bases, and 0 bases stayed unmatched. Per germline, CDR1 GTSNPN and CDR2 SVGIG (reference sequence). CDR3 sequence reads: CAWRDRAGNTIYF. In DNA form, the CDR3 reads TGTGCCTGGAGGGACAGGGCTGGAAACACCATATATTTT.